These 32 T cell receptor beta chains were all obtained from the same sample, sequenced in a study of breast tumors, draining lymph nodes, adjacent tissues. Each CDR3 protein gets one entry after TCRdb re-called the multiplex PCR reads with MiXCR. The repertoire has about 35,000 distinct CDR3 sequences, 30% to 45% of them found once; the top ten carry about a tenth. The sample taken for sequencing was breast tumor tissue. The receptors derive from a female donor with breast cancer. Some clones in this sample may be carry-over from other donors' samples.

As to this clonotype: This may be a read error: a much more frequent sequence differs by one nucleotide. This chain's CDR3 is CASSPRPAGADTQYF. Here the CDR3 DNA reads TGCGCCAGCAGCCCCCGTCCGGCTGGCGCAGATACGCAGTATTTT. The rearrangement links TRBV4-3 to TRBJ2-3; D is ambiguous. This CDR3 has 15 residues. The ends were cut back, 4 bases at V and 4 bases at J, with 15 bases in the middle. Germline V gene lookup returns CDR1 LGHNA and CDR2 YSLEER.

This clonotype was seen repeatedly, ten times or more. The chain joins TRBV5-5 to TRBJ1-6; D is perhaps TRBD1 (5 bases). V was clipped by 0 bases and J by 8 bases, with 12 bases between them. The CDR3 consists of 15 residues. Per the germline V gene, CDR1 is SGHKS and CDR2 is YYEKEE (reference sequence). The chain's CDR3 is CASSLAEGVYSPLHF. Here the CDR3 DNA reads TGTGCCAGCAGCTTGGCCGAAGGGGTATATTCACCCCTCCACTTT.

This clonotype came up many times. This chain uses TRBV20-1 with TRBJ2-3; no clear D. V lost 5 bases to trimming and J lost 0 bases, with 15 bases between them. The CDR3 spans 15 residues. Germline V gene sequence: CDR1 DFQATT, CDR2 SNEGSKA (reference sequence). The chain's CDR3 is CSAPELTTSTDTQYF. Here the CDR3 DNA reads TGCAGTGCTCCCGAACTAACAACTAGCACAGATACGCAGTATTTT.

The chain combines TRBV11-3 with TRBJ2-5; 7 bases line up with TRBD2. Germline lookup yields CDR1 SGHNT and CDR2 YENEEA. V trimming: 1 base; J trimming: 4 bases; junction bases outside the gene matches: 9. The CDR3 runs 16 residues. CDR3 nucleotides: TGTGCCAGCAGCTTAGGGGGGGAGGGGCGCAGAGAGACCCAGTACTTC. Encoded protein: CASSLGGEGRRETQYF. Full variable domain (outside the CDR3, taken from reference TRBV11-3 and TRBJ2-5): EAGVVQSPRYKIIEKKQPVAFWCNPISGHNTLYWYLQNLGQGPELLIRYENEEAVDDSQLPKDRFSAERLKGVDSTLKIQPAELGDSAVYLCASSLGGEGRRETQYFGPGTRLLVL.

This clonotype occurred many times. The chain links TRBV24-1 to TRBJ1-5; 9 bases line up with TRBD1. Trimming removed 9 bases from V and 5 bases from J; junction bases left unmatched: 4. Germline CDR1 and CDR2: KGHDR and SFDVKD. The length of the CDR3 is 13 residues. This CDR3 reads CATGQGSHQPQHF. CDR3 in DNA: TGTGCCACCGGACAGGGGTCTCATCAGCCCCAGCATTTT.

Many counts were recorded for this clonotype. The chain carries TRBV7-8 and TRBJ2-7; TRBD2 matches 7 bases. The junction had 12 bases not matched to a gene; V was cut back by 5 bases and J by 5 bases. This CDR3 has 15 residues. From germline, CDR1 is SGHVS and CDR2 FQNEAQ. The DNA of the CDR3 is TGTGCCAGCAGCCCCTTTGGACTAGGGGTAAACGAGCAGTACTTC. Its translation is CASSPFGLGVNEQYF.

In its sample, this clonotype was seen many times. The CDR3 DNA sequence: TGTGCCAGCAAGGGGGGACAGTTACAAGAGACCCAGTACTTC. Translating it yields CASKGGQLQETQYF. The V call is TRBV2, the J call TRBJ2-5; D possibly corresponds to TRBD1 (7 bases). Germline V gene data show CDR1 as SNHLY and CDR2 as FYNNEI. Trimming pared 7 bases from V and 2 bases from J, leaving 14 bases between. This CDR3 is built from 14 residues.

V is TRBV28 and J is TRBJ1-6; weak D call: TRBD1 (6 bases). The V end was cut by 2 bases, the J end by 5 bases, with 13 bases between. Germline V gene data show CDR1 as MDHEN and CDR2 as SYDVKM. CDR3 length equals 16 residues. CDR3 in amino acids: CASSLAQGKNNSPLHF. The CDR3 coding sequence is TGTGCCAGCAGTTTAGCGCAGGGGAAGAATAATTCACCCCTCCACTTT.

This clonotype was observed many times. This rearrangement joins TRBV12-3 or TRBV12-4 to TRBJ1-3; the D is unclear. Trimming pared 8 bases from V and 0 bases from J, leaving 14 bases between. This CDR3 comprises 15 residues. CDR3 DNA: TGTGCCAGCGCTCGCAAAGCTCCCTCTGGAAACACCATATATTTT. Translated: CASARKAPSGNTIYF.

Here the CDR3 reads CAWSKAGRRNQPQHF. CDR3 bases: TGTGCCTGGAGTAAGGCAGGCAGGCGAAATCAGCCCCAGCATTTT. The chain carries TRBV30 and TRBJ1-5; no firm D call. Trimming took 2 bases from V and 4 from J, leaving 15 bases between them. Germline loops: CDR1 GTSNPN, CDR2 SVGIG (reference sequence). The CDR3 runs 15 residues.

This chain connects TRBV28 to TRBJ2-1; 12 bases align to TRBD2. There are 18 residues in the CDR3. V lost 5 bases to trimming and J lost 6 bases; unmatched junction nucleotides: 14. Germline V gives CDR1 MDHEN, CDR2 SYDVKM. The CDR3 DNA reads TGTGCCAGCAGTCTCTTGACTAGCGGGAGCGATTCGCGCAATGAGCAGTTCTTC. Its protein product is CASSLLTSGSDSRNEQFF.

CDR3: CASRTGGPTSYEQYF. The CDR3 DNA is TGTGCCTCGCGTACAGGGGGTCCCACCTCCTACGAGCAGTACTTC. This sequence joins TRBV28 and TRBJ2-7, with 8 positions matching TRBD1. CDR3 size: 15 residues. The germline V gene encodes CDR1 MDHEN and CDR2 SYDVKM. The ends lost 11 bases at V and 0 bases at J; junction bases unmatched: 12.

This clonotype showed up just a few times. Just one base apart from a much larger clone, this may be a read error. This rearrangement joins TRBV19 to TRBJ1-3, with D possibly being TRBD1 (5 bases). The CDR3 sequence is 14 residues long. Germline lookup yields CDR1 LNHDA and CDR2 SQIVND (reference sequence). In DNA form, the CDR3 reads TGTGCCGTAAGCGGGGACTTCTCTGGAAACACCATACATTTT. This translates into CAVSGDFSGNTIHF.

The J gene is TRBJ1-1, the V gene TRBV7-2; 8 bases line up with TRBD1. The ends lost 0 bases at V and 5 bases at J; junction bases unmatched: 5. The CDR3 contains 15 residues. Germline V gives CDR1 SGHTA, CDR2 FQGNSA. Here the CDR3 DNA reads TGTGCCAGCAGCTTAGCGATACAGGGGGGTACTGAAGCTTTCTTT. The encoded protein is CASSLAIQGGTEAFF.

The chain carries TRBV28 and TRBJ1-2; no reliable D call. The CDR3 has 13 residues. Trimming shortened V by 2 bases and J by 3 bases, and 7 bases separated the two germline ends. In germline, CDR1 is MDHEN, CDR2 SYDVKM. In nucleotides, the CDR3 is TGTGCCAGCAGTTTAGAAGTGGACTATGGCTACACCTTC. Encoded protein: CASSLEVDYGYTF.

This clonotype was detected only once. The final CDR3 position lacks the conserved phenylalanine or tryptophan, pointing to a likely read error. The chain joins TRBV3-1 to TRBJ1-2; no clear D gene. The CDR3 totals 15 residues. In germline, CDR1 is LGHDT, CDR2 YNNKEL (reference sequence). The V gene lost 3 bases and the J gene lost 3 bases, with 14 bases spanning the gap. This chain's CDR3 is CASSQQRDRDYGYTS. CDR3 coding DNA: TGTGCCAGCAGCCAGCAGAGAGATAGAGACTATGGCTACACCTCC.

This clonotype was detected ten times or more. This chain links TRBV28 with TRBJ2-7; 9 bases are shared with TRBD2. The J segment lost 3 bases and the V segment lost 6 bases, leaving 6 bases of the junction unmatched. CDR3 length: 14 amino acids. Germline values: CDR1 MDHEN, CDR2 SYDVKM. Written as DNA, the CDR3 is TGTGCCAGCAGAGGACTAGCGTCTGGCTACGAGCAGTACTTC. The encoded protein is CASRGLASGYEQYF.

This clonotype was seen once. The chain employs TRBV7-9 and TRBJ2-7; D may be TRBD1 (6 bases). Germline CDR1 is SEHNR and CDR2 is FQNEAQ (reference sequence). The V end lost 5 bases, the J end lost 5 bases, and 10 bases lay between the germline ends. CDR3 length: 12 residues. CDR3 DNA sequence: TGTGCCAGCAGCGACAGACAGGACGAGCAGTACTTC. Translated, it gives CASSDRQDEQYF.

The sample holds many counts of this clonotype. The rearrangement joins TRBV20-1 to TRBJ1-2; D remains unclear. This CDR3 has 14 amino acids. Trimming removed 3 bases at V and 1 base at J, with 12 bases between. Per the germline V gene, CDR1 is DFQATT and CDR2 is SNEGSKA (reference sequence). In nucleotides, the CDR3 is TGCAGTGCTAGTTCCGGTCGGGGTAACTATGGCTACACCTTC. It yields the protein CSASSGRGNYGYTF.

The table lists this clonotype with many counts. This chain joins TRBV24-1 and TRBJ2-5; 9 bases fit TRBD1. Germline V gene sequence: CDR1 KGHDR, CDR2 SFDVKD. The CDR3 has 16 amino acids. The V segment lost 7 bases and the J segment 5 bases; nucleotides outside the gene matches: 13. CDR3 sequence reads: CATSEPREGTGETQYF. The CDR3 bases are TGTGCCACCAGCGAGCCAAGAGAGGGGACAGGGGAGACCCAGTACTTC.

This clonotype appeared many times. In nucleotides, the CDR3 is TGTGCCAGCAGTCCCTCTCCCGGGACAGGTTCCTACAATGAGCAGTTCTTC. Translation gives CASSPSPGTGSYNEQFF. The V gene is TRBV12-3 or TRBV12-4, the J gene TRBJ2-1, with TRBD1 matching 8 bases. Trimming cost V 5 bases and J 1 base; bases outside gene matches: 10. CDR3 length: 17 amino acids.

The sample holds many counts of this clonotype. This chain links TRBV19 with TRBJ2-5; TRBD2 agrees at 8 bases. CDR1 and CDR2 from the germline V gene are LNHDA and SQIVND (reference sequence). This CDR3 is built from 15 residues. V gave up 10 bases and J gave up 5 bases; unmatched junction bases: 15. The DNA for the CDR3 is TGTGCCACCAACCCCGGGAGGGTCAGTAGCGAGACCCAGTACTTC. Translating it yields CATNPGRVSSETQYF.

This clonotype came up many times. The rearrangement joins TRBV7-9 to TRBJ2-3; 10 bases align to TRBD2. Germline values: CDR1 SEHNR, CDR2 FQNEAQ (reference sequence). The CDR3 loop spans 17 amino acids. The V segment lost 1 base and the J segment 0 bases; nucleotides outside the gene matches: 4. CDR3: CASSLGAGGVSTDTQYF. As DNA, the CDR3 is TGTGCCAGCAGCTTAGGAGCGGGAGGGGTTAGCACAGATACGCAGTATTTT.

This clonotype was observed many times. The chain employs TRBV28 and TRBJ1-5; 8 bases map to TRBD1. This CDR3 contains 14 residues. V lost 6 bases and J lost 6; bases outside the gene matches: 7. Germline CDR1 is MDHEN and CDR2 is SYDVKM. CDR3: CASRQTGEGQPQHF. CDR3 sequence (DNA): TGTGCCAGCAGACAGACAGGGGAAGGTCAGCCCCAGCATTTT.

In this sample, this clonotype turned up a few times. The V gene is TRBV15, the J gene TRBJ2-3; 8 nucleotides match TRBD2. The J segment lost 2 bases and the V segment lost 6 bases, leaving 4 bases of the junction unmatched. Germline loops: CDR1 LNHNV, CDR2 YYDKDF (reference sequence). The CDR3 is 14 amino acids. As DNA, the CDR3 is TGTGCCACCAGGCCGGGAGGGTTCACAGATACGCAGTATTTT. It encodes CATRPGGFTDTQYF.

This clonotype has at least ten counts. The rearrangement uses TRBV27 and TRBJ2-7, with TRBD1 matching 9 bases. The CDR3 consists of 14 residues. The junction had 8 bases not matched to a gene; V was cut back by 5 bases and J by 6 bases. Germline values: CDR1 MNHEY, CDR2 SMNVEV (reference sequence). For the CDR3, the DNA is TGTGCCAGCAGTACAACCGGGACAGGGAGCGAGCAGTACTTC. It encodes CASSTTGTGSEQYF.

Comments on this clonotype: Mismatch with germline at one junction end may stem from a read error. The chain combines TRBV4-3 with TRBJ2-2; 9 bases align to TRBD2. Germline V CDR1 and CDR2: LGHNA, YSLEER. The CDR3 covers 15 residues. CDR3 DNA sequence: TGCGCCAGCGGCCAGTTAGCGGGAGTCACCGGGGAGCTGTTTTTT. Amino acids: CASGQLAGVTGELFF.

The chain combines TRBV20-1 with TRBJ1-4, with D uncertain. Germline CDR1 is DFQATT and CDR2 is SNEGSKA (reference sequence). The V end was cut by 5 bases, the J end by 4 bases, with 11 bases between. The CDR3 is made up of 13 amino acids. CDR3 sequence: CSAPVEGNEKLFF. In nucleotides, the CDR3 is TGCAGTGCTCCCGTTGAGGGTAATGAAAAACTGTTTTTT.

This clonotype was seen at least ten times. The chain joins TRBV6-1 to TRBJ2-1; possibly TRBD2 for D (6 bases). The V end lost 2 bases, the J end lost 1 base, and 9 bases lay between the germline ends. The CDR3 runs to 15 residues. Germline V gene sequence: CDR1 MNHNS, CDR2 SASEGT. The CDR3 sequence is CASSERLGSYNEQFF. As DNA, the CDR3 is TGTGCCAGCAGTGAAAGACTAGGTTCCTACAATGAGCAGTTCTTC.

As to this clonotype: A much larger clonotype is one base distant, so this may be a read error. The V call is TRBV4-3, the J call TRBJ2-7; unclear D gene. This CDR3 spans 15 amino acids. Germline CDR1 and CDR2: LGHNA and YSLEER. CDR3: CASSRNLDASYERYF. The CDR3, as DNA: TGCGCCAGCAGCCGGAACCTTGACGCCTCCTACGAGCGGTACTTC.

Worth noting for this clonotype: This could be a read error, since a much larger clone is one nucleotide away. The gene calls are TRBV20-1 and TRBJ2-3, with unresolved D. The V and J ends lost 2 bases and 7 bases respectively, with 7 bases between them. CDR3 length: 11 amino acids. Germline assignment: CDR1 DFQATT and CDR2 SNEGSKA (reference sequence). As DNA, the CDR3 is TGCAGTGCTAGACCTAGAAATACGCAGTATTTT. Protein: CSARPRNTQYF.

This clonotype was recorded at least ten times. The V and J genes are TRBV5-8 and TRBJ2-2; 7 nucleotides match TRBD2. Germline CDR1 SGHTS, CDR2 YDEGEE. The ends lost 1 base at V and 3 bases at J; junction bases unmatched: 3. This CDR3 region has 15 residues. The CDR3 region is CASSLLGGDTGELFF. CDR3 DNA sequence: TGTGCCAGCAGCTTGTTGGGAGGGGACACCGGGGAGCTGTTTTTT.